This T cell receptor beta chain is from a study of CD8+ T cells in alopecia areata. Extraction and reverse transcription of RNA yielded cDNA as the sequencing template. The table came from immunoSEQ multiplex PCR; TCRdb's copy has only in-frame clones and leaves some out. Here the sample spans more than 100,000 clones, about 50% being singletons. The V gene's germline CDR1 is GTSNPN and CDR2 SVGIG (reference sequence). V lost 3 bases, J lost 7 bases, and 6 bases stayed unmatched. This CDR3 contains 14 residues. Concerning this clone itself: Its antigen remains unknown.

Study-level results: Any link of baseline CD8+ expansion to response, resting on one nonresponder, remains uncertain. Under tofacitinib, fewer expanded CD8+ clones appeared among the top 100 scalp clones. Scalp and blood samples kept many expanded lesional clones throughout tofacitinib.

Treatment noted: oral pan-JAK inhibitor, 5-10 mg twice daily. Specimens obtained from alopecia areata patients comprised lesional scalp punch biopsies and peripheral blood. The receptor's source is a human donor with alopecia areata. The material was CD4+ T cells sorted from blood, obtained at week 4, from a patient treated with tofacitinib. This rearrangement joins TRBV30 to TRBJ2-1; 10 bases align to TRBD2. CDR3 loop: CAWSPGLARNEQFF. The DNA for the CDR3 is TGTGCCTGGAGCCCGGGACTAGCGCGGAATGAGCAGTTCTTC.